This TCR beta chain originates from a study of OX40 agonist ivuxolimab in advanced cancers. Study-level background: Patients received ivuxolimab, an intravenous treatment, every 2 weeks at 0.01 to 10 mg/kg.

Study-wide results and limits: Dosing at 0.1 to 3.0 mg/kg was accompanied by clonal expansion of CD4+ and CD8+ blood T cells by week 6.

Here immunoSEQ multiplex PCR was the method, and the copy in TCRdb shows in-frame clones only, minus some. The profile shows about 98,000 clones, approximately 88% of them singletons. V was cut by 4 bases and J by 1 base, with 9 bases left in between. Looked up from germline, CDR1 is SGDLS and CDR2 is YYNGEE. CDR3 length: 15 amino acids. On cycle 4 day 1 and cycle 7 day 1, as well as at baseline, blood was sampled. Comment on this clone: Antigen unknown.

Sequencing was performed on CD4+ or CD8+ T cells sorted from blood, taken in a trial of the OX40 agonist ivuxolimab. The gene calls are TRBV9 and TRBJ2-6; D gene uncertain. This sequence originates from an adult with an advanced solid tumor such as melanoma, head and neck, liver or kidney cancer. The CDR3 bases are TGTGCCAGCAGCCCCCTATATTCTGGGGCCAACGTCCTGACTTTC. Amino acid sequence: CASSPLYSGANVLTF.